Sequencing of this TCR beta chain was carried out in a study of regulatory and conventional T cells in RAG deficiency. Germline lookup yields CDR1 SGDLS and CDR2 YYNGEE. Trimming at V came to 0 bases and at J to 3 bases, leaving 3 bases not matched to a gene. The length of the CDR3 is 15 residues. In the case of this clone: The antigen is unknown.

Blood CD4+ CD25-high CD127-low regulatory T cells supplied the genomic DNA template. Study results and limitations: Omenn patients showed >80% Treg-Tconv overlap and shorter CDR3 lengths.

Method: immunoSEQ multiplex PCR; TCRdb's copy keeps in-frame clones and lacks some. The sample consists of tens of thousands of clones, around nine tenths of them appearing once. The data also belong to a second study, concerning regulatory T cells. That paper adds: Primers: 52 TRBV forward and 13 TRBJ reverse. Patient repertoires had restricted TRB V-J pairs and skewed V and J usage, most in Tregs.

The V call is TRBV9, the J call TRBJ1-3, with TRBD1 matching over 7 bases. Material for sequencing was Tregs sorted from blood. The receptor's source is a human donor in good health. The CDR3 reads CASSVGSGGGNTIYF. CDR3 sequence (DNA): TGTGCCAGCAGCGTAGGGTCAGGGGGTGGAAACACCATATATTTT. The whole variable domain, filled in from reference TRBV9 and TRBJ1-3, reads DSGVTQTPKHLITATGQRVTLRCSPRSGDLSVYWYQQSLDQGLQFLIQYYNGEERAKGNILERFSAQQFPDLHSELNLSSLELGDSALYFCASSVGSGGGNTIYFGEGSWLTVV.